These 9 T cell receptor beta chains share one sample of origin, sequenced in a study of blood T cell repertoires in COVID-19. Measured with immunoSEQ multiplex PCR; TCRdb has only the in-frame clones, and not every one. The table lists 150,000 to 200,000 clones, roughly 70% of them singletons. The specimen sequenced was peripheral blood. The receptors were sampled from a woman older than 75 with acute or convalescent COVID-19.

CDR3 residues: CASSPGTSGGLITDTQYF. The CDR3 bases are TGTGCCAGCAGCCCCGGGACTAGCGGAGGGCTCATCACAGATACGCAGTATTTT. J is TRBJ2-3 and V is TRBV7-2, with TRBD2 matching over 11 bases. The CDR3 is made up of 18 amino acids. Trimming took 5 bases from V and 2 from J; bases not matched to a gene: 12. The V gene's germline CDR1 is SGHTA and CDR2 FQGNSA.

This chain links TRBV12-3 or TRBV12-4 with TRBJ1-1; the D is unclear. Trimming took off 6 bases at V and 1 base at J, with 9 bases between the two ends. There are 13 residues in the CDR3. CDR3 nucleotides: TGTGCCAGCAGCTCCACACGGAACACTGAAGCTTTCTTT. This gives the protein CASSSTRNTEAFF.

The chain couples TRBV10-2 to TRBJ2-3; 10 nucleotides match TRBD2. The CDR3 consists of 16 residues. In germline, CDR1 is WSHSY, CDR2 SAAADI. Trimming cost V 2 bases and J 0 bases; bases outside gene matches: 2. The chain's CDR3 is CASSEPSGGSTDTQYF. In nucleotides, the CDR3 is TGCGCCAGCAGTGAGCCTAGCGGGGGAAGCACAGATACGCAGTATTTT.

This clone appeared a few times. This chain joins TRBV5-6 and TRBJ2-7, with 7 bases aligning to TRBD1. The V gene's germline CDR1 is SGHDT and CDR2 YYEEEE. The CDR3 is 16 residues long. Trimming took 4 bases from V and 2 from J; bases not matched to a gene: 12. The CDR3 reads CASSRPTDRAPYEQYF. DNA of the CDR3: TGTGCCAGCAGCCGCCCTACTGACAGGGCACCCTACGAGCAGTACTTC.

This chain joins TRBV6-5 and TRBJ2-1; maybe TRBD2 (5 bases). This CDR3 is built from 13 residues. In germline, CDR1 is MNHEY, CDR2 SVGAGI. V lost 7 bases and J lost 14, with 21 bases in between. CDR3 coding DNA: TGTGCCAGCACCTTCAAAAACCCATCGGAGGAGTTCTTC. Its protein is CASTFKNPSEEFF.

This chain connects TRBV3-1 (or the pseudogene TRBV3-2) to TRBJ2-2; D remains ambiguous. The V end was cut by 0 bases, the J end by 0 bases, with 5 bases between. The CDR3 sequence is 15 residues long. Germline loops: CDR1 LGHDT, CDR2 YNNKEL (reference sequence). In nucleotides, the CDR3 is TGTGCCAGCAGCCAAGATCTACCGAACACCGGGGAGCTGTTTTTT. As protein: CASSQDLPNTGELFF.

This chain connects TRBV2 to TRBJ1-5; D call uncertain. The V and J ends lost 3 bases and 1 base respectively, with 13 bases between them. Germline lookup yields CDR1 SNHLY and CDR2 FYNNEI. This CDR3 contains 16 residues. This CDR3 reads CASSDSDGLSNQPQHF. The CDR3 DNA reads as TGTGCCAGCAGTGATAGCGACGGTCTGAGCAATCAGCCCCAGCATTTT.

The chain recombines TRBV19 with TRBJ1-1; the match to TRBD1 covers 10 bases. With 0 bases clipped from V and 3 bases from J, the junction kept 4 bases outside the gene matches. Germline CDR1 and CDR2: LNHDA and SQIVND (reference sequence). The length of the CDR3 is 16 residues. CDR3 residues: CASSIDTGTGDTEAFF. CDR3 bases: TGTGCCAGTAGTATAGACACCGGGACAGGGGACACTGAAGCTTTCTTT.

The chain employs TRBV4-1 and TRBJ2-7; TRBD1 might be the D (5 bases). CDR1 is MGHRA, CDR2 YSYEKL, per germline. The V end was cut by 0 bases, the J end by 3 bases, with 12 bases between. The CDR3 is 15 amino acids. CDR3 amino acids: CASSQDRGHGYEQYF. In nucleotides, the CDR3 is TGCGCCAGCAGCCAAGATCGAGGACATGGCTACGAGCAGTACTTC.